This TCR beta chain emerged from a study of shared clonotypes between healthy human individuals. TCRdb's table, derived via immunoSEQ multiplex PCR, lists solely in-frame clones and lacks some. Among a few million clones listed, almost 96% were seen once. Per germline, CDR1 SEHNR and CDR2 FQNEAQ (reference sequence). This CDR3 is 15 amino acids long. V shed 6 bases, J shed 7 bases, and the junction held 7 bases outside the gene matches. The rearrangement uses TRBV7-9 and TRBJ1-5; TRBD1 aligns across 12 bases. The sample comprised naive CD4+ T cells sorted from blood. Subset in this sample: CD45RA+ positively selected. The TCR was taken from a man younger than 35 in good health. The CDR3 loop reads CASSRGTGGLQPQHF. Written as DNA, the CDR3 is TGTGCCAGCAGTCGGGGGACAGGGGGCTTACAGCCCCAGCATTTT.